The 21 T cell receptor beta chains presented below share a single source sample, sequenced in a study of shared clonotypes between healthy human individuals. The table came from immunoSEQ multiplex PCR; TCRdb's copy has only in-frame clones and leaves some out. Among 900,000 to 1,200,000 clones listed, about 80% were seen once. Specimen: memory CD4+ T cells from PBMCs. Subset reported: CD45RA-negative fraction. The source of these receptors is a man younger than 35 in good health. Some clones in this sample may be carry-over from other donors' samples.

The rearrangement links TRBV7-2 to TRBJ2-7, with 9 bases matching TRBD2. The CDR3 totals 13 residues. CDR1 and CDR2 from the germline V gene are SGHTA and FQGNSA. The V gene end was trimmed by 3 bases and the J gene end by 7 bases; junction bases not matched to a gene: 4. CDR3 region: CASSLGLAGEQYF. CDR3 bases: TGTGCCAGCAGCTTGGGCCTAGCGGGGGAGCAGTACTTC.

V is TRBV2 and J is TRBJ2-5; TRBD1 is a possible D gene (6 bases). Germline V lookup: CDR1 SNHLY, CDR2 FYNNEI. V was clipped by 6 bases and J by 2 bases, with 10 bases between them. The CDR3 spans 13 residues. CDR3: CASRYRVQETQYF. The CDR3 nucleotides are TGTGCCAGCAGATACAGGGTGCAAGAGACCCAGTACTTC.

The V call is TRBV4-1, the J call TRBJ2-6; D not certain. This CDR3 is built from 13 residues. CDR1 and CDR2 from the germline V gene are MGHRA and YSYEKL. Between the trimmed V and J ends, which lost 2 bases and 4 bases, there was a span of 3 bases. The CDR3 loop reads CASSQPGANVLTF. For the CDR3, the DNA is TGCGCCAGCAGCCAACCCGGGGCCAACGTCCTGACTTTC.

Only one count was recorded for this clone. The chain carries TRBV2 and TRBJ2-7; TRBD2 matches 8 bases. The germline gives CDR1 SNHLY, CDR2 FYNNEI. Trimming took 4 bases from V and 2 from J; bases not matched to a gene: 4. This CDR3 is 14 amino acids long. CDR3 in amino acids: CASSGGAGAYEQYF. Written as DNA, the CDR3 is TGTGCCAGCAGTGGAGGAGCGGGGGCCTACGAGCAGTACTTC.

There are a few counts of this clone. The sample holds other DNA sequences that translate to the same CDR3. The chain has TRBV19 and TRBJ1-5, with D unclear. Deletions cut 4 bases from V and 4 bases from J, with 8 bases between. This CDR3 has 13 amino acids. Germline loops: CDR1 LNHDA, CDR2 SQIVND (reference sequence). The CDR3: CASSTDRNQPQHF. The CDR3 DNA reads TGTGCCAGTAGTACGGACCGAAATCAGCCCCAGCATTTT.

This clone was recorded at least ten times. The chain has TRBV9 and TRBJ2-5; D might be TRBD2 (6 bases). Germline lookup yields CDR1 SGDLS and CDR2 YYNGEE. Trimming took 4 bases from V and 1 from J, leaving 17 bases between them. This CDR3 is 16 amino acids long. The CDR3 spells CASSLTPWRVQETQYF. In DNA form, the CDR3 reads TGTGCCAGCAGCTTAACCCCATGGAGGGTCCAAGAGACCCAGTACTTC.

The chain links TRBV5-1 to TRBJ2-1, with a tentative D call TRBD2 (6 bases). The CDR3 is 16 amino acids. The germline V gene encodes CDR1 SGHRS and CDR2 YFSETQ. V was cut by 0 bases and J by 10 bases, with 20 bases left in between. This CDR3 is CASSLVGRRVGEEQFF. The CDR3 DNA sequence: TGCGCCAGCAGCTTGGTCGGGAGACGGGTGGGGGAGGAGCAGTTCTTC.

Regarding this clone: One base separates it from a far larger clone, so it is likely a read error. Additional DNA sequences in this sample encode the identical CDR3. This chain uses TRBV30 with TRBJ2-5; D gene uncertain. Trimming took off 0 bases at V and 7 bases at J, with 15 bases between the two ends. The CDR3 extends over 14 amino acids. The germline CDR1 and CDR2 sequences are GTSNPN and SVGIG (reference sequence). CDR3 amino acids: CAWSVVGNFGTQYF. In DNA, the CDR3 is TGTGCCTGGAGTGTAGTCGGCAACTTTGGGACCCAGTACTTC.

The chain carries TRBV14 and TRBJ1-1; D remains ambiguous. The CDR3 extends over 16 amino acids. Trimming shortened V by 7 bases and J by 3 bases, and 21 bases separated the two germline ends. Germline lookup yields CDR1 SGHDN and CDR2 FVKESK. The CDR3 bases are TGTGCCAGCACCAACTTAGGGTCCCTCGTGGACACTGAAGCTTTCTTT. It codes for CASTNLGSLVDTEAFF.

As for this clone: This specimen includes other DNA sequences encoding the same CDR3. The rearrangement joins TRBV29-1 to TRBJ1-2; D might be TRBD1 (6 bases). Trimming stripped 1 base from V and 2 bases from J, with 11 bases between. The CDR3 covers 14 residues. Germline V gene data show CDR1 as SQVTM and CDR2 as ANQGSEA. The CDR3, as DNA: TGCAGCGTTGAAGGAAGGGGGAAGAACTATGGCTACACCTTC. Translated, it gives CSVEGRGKNYGYTF.

Regarding this clone: A single base is all that separates this from a far larger clone, so a read error is likely. Other nucleotide sequences in the sample specify the same CDR3. The rearrangement links TRBV7-2 to TRBJ2-3, with no clear D. The germline V gene has CDR1 SGHTA and CDR2 FQGNSA. Trimming shortened V by 2 bases and J by 2 bases, and 2 bases separated the two germline ends. The CDR3 spans 12 residues. CDR3 sequence (DNA): TGTGCCAGCAGCTTAATCACAGATACGCAGTATTTT. Amino acids: CASSLITDTQYF.

V usage is TRBV7-9 and J usage is TRBJ1-2; TRBD1 agrees at 9 bases. Germline V gives CDR1 SEHNR, CDR2 FQNEAQ (reference sequence). This CDR3 is 15 amino acids long. The J segment lost 7 bases and the V segment lost 5 bases, leaving 11 bases of the junction unmatched. CDR3 coding DNA: TGTGCCAGCAGCCAAGACAGGGGGACAACCGGTGGCTACACCTTC. It specifies CASSQDRGTTGGYTF.

The chain links TRBV28 to TRBJ1-2; the match to TRBD1 covers 10 bases. Germline V gene sequence: CDR1 MDHEN, CDR2 SYDVKM. Trimming cost V 4 bases and J 4 bases; bases outside gene matches: 3. This CDR3 has 14 amino acids. This CDR3 reads CASSYGQGVYGYTF. The CDR3 nucleotides are TGTGCCAGCAGTTATGGACAGGGGGTCTATGGCTACACCTTC.

The genes are TRBV7-7 and TRBJ1-3, with D tentatively TRBD1 (6 bases). The CDR3 runs to 15 residues. The germline V gene has CDR1 SSHAT and CDR2 FNYEAQ (reference sequence). V lost 5 bases to trimming and J lost 2 bases, with 13 bases between them. DNA for the CDR3: TGTGCCAGCAGCCTGGACAGTATGGCTGGAAACACCATATATTTT. This translates into CASSLDSMAGNTIYF.

The rearrangement uses TRBV6-5 and TRBJ2-7, with 9 nucleotides matching TRBD1. This CDR3 has 14 amino acids. Germline values: CDR1 MNHEY, CDR2 SVGAGI. Losses at the gene ends were 6 bases for V and 5 bases for J; bases not matched to a gene: 8. The CDR3 is CASRDGQGWNEQYF. The CDR3 DNA reads TGTGCCAGCAGAGACGGACAGGGGTGGAACGAGCAGTACTTC.

The rearrangement joins TRBV9 to TRBJ1-1; D call uncertain. The CDR3 loop spans 16 amino acids. Germline V gives CDR1 SGDLS, CDR2 YYNGEE. V was pared by 0 bases and J by 1 base, with 13 bases between. The CDR3 nucleotides are TGTGCCAGCAGCGTAGTAGGGCGGCAGAAGAACACTGAAGCTTTCTTT. Translating gives CASSVVGRQKNTEAFF.

Points on this clone: Other DNA sequences in this sample translate to the same CDR3. This chain's CDR3 is CASSRGQETQYF. The CDR3, as DNA: TGTGCCAGCAGTCGCGGCCAAGAGACCCAGTACTTC. The V and J genes are TRBV6-6 and TRBJ2-5; D is uncertain. Trimming shortened V by 5 bases and J by 1 base, and 5 bases separated the two germline ends. Germline V gene lookup returns CDR1 MNHNY and CDR2 SVGAGI (reference sequence). The CDR3 covers 12 residues.

This rearrangement joins TRBV2 to TRBJ2-7; D uncertain. CDR3 length equals 13 residues. Germline lookup yields CDR1 SNHLY and CDR2 FYNNEI. Trimming stripped 11 bases from V and 2 bases from J, with 16 bases between. CDR3 loop: CAASLAHTYEQYF. The CDR3 DNA follows: TGTGCCGCGTCGTTGGCGCATACCTACGAGCAGTACTTC.

On this clone itself: A much larger clone is a single base away; this may be a read error. The J gene is TRBJ2-2, the V gene TRBV11-2; D remains ambiguous. Germline V gene lookup returns CDR1 SGHAT and CDR2 FQNNGV. CDR3 size: 13 residues. The V end was cut by 5 bases, the J end by 4 bases, with 8 bases between. CDR3 DNA sequence: TGTGCCAGCAGCCCGACCATCACCGGGGAGCTGTTTTTT. It is translated as CASSPTITGELFF.

This rearrangement joins TRBV5-5 to TRBJ1-5, with D perhaps TRBD1 (6 bases). Germline CDR1 SGHKS, CDR2 YYEKEE (reference sequence). Trimming left V 5 bases short and J 2 bases short, with 17 bases between. The CDR3 is 16 amino acids. The chain's CDR3 is CASREGGNRGNQPQHF. CDR3 nucleotides: TGTGCCAGCAGGGAAGGAGGGAACAGGGGCAATCAGCCCCAGCATTTT.

The rearrangement uses TRBV28 and TRBJ2-3; TRBD1 is a possible D gene (5 bases). Per the germline V gene, CDR1 is MDHEN and CDR2 is SYDVKM. The V end lost 5 bases, the J end lost 0 bases, and 12 bases lay between the germline ends. The CDR3 runs to 15 residues. The CDR3 region is CASSGASISTDTQYF. The CDR3 nucleotides are TGTGCCAGCAGTGGGGCCTCAATCAGCACAGATACGCAGTATTTT.